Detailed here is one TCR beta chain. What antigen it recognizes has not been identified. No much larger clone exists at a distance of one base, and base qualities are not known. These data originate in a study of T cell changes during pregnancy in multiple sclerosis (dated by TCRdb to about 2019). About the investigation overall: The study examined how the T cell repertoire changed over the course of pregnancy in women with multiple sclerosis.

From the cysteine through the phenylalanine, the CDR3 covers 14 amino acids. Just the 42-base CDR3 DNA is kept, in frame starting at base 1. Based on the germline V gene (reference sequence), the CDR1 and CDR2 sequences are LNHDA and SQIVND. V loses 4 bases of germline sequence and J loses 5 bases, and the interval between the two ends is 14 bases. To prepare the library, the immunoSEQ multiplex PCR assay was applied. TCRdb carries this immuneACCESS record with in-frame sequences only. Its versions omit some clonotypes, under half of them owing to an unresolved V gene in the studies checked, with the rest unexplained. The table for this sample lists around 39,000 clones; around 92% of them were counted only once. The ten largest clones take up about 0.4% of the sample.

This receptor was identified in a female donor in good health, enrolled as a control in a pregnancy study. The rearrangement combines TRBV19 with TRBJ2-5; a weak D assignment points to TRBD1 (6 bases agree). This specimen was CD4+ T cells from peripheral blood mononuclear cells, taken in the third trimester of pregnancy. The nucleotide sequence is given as TGTGCCAGTAGTAAGAGAGGGGGTGATGAGACCCAGTACTTC. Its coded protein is CASSKRGGDETQYF.